This T cell receptor beta chain was found in a study of blood T cell repertoires in COVID-19. In the study overall: Collection of acute and convalescent COVID-19 samples took place in the United States, Italy and Spain.

With V trimmed by 3 bases and J by 1 base, 3 bases remained unmatched. In germline, CDR1 is SGHDT, CDR2 YYEEEE. The CDR3 runs to 14 residues. Sequenced by immunoSEQ multiplex PCR; TCRdb stores in-frame clones only, minus some. The sample has over 150,000 clones, roughly 91% seen once. This chain connects TRBV5-6 to TRBJ2-7, with TRBD1 matching 8 bases. Sequencing used peripheral blood. The sequence derives from a young man with COVID-19, enrolled during active disease. This CDR3 reads CASSWTGTSYEQYF. CDR3 DNA: TGTGCCAGCAGCTGGACAGGGACATCCTACGAGCAGTACTTC.